This TCR beta chain was captured in a study of response to subunit inactivated influenza vaccine. The study, taken as a whole, reports: Authors suggested each seasonal influenza vaccination recruits few new T cells.

This clonotype was observed a handful of times. What it recognizes is unknown. Each CDR3 protein gets one entry after TCRdb re-called the RT-PCR reads with MiXCR. This sample has 500,000 to 550,000 distinct CDR3 sequences; less than 7.5% occur once, and the top ten carry 10% to 15%. CDR1 is MGHRA, CDR2 YSYEKL, per germline. The CDR3 length is 16 residues. Trimming removed 1 base from V and 2 bases from J, with 14 bases in between. V is TRBV4-1 and J is TRBJ1-2; D unclear. The TCR was taken from a man aged 50 to 75 who received an inactivated influenza vaccine. Sample: PBMCs from blood, taken around 25 months after vaccination. Written as DNA, the CDR3 is TGCGCCAGCAGCCAAGTGATTAGCAAGGAAAACTATGGCTACACCTTC. Protein product: CASSQVISKENYGYTF.